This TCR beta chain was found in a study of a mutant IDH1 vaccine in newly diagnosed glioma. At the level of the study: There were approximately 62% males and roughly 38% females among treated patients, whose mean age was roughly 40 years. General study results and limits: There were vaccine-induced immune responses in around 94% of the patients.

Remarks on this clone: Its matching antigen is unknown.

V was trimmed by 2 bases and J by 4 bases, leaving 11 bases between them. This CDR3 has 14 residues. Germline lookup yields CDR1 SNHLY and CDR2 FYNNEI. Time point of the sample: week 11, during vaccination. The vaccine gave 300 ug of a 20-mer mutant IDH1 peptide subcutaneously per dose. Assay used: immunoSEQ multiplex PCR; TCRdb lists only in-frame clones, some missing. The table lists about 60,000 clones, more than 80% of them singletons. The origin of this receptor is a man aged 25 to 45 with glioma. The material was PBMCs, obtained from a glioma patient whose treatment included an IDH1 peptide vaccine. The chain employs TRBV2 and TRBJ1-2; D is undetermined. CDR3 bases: TGTGCCAGCAGTGAACCCGAGGGTGGCTATGGCTACACCTTC. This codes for CASSEPEGGYGYTF. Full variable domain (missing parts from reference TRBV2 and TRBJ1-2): EPEVTQTPSHQVTQMGQEVILRCVPISNHLYFYWYRQILGQKVEFLVSFYNNEISEKSEIFDDQFSVERPDGSNFTLKIRSTKLEDSAMYFCASSEPEGGYGYTFGSGTRLTVV.